This T cell receptor beta chain emerged from a study of Tregs in tolerant kidney transplant recipients. This clone was seen only once. Related graft donors supplied nonmyeloablative bone marrow transplants, and mixed chimerism was transient. The CDR3 sequence is 14 residues long. CDR1 and CDR2 (germline): SGHAT, FQDESV (reference sequence). The V end lost 4 bases, the J end lost 0 bases, and 7 bases lay between the germline ends. The protocol was immunoSEQ multiplex PCR, while the TCRdb copy is restricted to in-frame clones and leaves out a portion. The sample lists about 64,000 clones; more than 70% were seen once.

V and J are TRBV11-1 and TRBJ2-1; D uncertain. Sequencing was performed on CD4+ T cells from blood (PBMCs), taken 6 months after the transplant. This TCR derives from a human patient who received a combined kidney and bone marrow transplant. A share of the T cells may be of graft donor origin. The CDR3 coding sequence is TGTGCCAGCAGCTCGGGTCACTCCTACAATGAGCAGTTCTTC. Amino acid sequence: CASSSGHSYNEQFF. Filled out from reference TRBV11-1 and TRBJ2-1, the complete variable domain reads EAEVAQSPRYKITEKSQAVAFWCDPISGHATLYWYRQILGQGPELLVQFQDESVVDDSQLPKDRFSAERLKGVDSTLKIQPAELGDSAMYLCASSSGHSYNEQFFGPGTRLTVL.